Below, 29 T cell receptor beta chains from the same sample are listed, as sequenced in a study of monozygotic twins with inflammatory bowel disease. Following a re-call of the 5' RACE reads, TCRdb has one entry per CDR3 protein and lacks DNA. The specimen's table records a few hundred thousand distinct CDR3 sequences. The sequenced material came from blood. The receptors derive from a human donor with ulcerative colitis or Crohn's disease, or a healthy co-twin of an affected twin (not recorded which).

The CDR3 sequence: CASSTPYRGHPNYGYTF. The chain links TRBV11-2 to TRBJ1-2; TCRdb designates TRBD1, a call that cannot be tested without DNA. The germline gives CDR1 SGHAT, CDR2 FQNNGV. This CDR3 region has 17 residues.

This chain uses TRBV7-6 with TRBJ1-4; the TCRdb call, TRBD1, lacks DNA for checking. This CDR3 is 17 amino acids long. CDR1 is SGHVS, CDR2 FNYEAQ, per germline. The CDR3 sequence is CASTPDNRGPTNEKLFF.

This chain's CDR3 is CASSLAGLAGETQYF. The gene calls are TRBV7-3 and TRBJ2-5; TCRdb's D call, TRBD2, is unchecked because there is no DNA. This CDR3 spans 15 amino acids. Germline-derived CDR1 and CDR2 are SGHTA and FQGTGA.

The chain employs TRBV20-1 and TRBJ2-3; TCRdb proposes TRBD2, but this gene call is untestable without DNA. CDR3 length: 14 amino acids. Germline-derived CDR1 and CDR2 are DFQATT and SNEGSKA (reference sequence). The CDR3: CSVSYQRGTDTQYF.

This chain links TRBV11-1 with TRBJ2-7. The V gene's germline CDR1 is SGHAT and CDR2 FQDESV (reference sequence). The CDR3 extends over 15 amino acids. The chain's CDR3 is CASSLAPTYPYEQYF.

The rearrangement uses TRBV20-1 and TRBJ1-2. CDR3 length equals 13 residues. The germline CDR1 and CDR2 sequences are DFQATT and SNEGSKA (reference sequence). The CDR3 spells CSATLPDNYGYTF.

This CDR3 reads CASSFQTRVTEAFF. The genes are TRBV7-9 and TRBJ1-1. Germline V CDR1 and CDR2: SEHNR, FQNEAQ (reference sequence). The CDR3 loop spans 14 amino acids.

The V call is TRBV25-1, the J call TRBJ2-5; TCRdb names TRBD2, which stays unverified in the absence of DNA. Germline V gene lookup returns CDR1 MGHDK and CDR2 SYGVNS. This CDR3 is built from 18 residues. CDR3 protein: CASSLKRLAGGAGETQYF.

This chain connects TRBV5-1 to TRBJ2-7; TCRdb gives TRBD1 as the D gene, but with no DNA this cannot be confirmed. Per the germline V gene, CDR1 is SGHRS and CDR2 is YFSETQ. CDR3 size: 16 residues. This CDR3 reads CASSGRDRGPAYEQYF.

The chain links TRBV27 to TRBJ1-1; TCRdb calls TRBD1, which cannot be checked without DNA. The CDR3 runs to 14 residues. The germline CDR1 and CDR2 sequences are MNHEY and SMNVEV (reference sequence). The CDR3 sequence is CASRTGGRVTEAFF.

The V gene is TRBV5-1, the J gene TRBJ2-2. Germline CDR1 SGHRS, CDR2 YFSETQ. The CDR3 is 13 residues long. The CDR3 is CASRQRNTGELFF.

The rearrangement uses TRBV11-2 and TRBJ2-1; TCRdb names TRBD1, which stays unverified in the absence of DNA. There are 16 residues in the CDR3. Germline CDR1 SGHAT, CDR2 FQNNGV. This chain's CDR3 is CASSHTGGSSYNEQFF.

The CDR3 spells CASSQVRDLYNEQFF. This chain connects TRBV4-1 to TRBJ2-1. The CDR3 contains 15 residues. In germline, CDR1 is MGHRA, CDR2 YSYEKL.

The chain is built from TRBV6-2 or TRBV6-3 and TRBJ1-1; TCRdb picks TRBD1, but there is no DNA to check that call. Germline assignment: CDR1 MNHEY and CDR2 SVGEGT. The CDR3 consists of 11 residues. The CDR3 loop is CASNRGREAFF.

The chain carries TRBV28 and TRBJ2-7; TCRdb calls TRBD1, which cannot be checked without DNA. Germline loops: CDR1 MDHEN, CDR2 SYDVKM. This CDR3 has 11 residues. CDR3: CASSSTGAKGF.

J is TRBJ1-2 and V is TRBV9. This CDR3 spans 12 amino acids. Germline CDR1 and CDR2: SGDLS and YYNGEE. The CDR3 sequence is CASSVGGYGYTF.

The chain is built from TRBV30 and TRBJ2-7; TCRdb reports TRBD1, a call that lacks DNA to check it against. This CDR3 spans 14 amino acids. CDR1 is GTSNPN and CDR2 is SVGIG in the germline V gene (reference sequence). The CDR3 here is CAFKQGTLHYEQYF.

The chain uses TRBV12-3 or TRBV12-4 and TRBJ1-2. CDR3 length equals 14 residues. The CDR3 loop is CASRTSGRSYGYTF.

V usage is TRBV5-1 and J usage is TRBJ1-4; TCRdb proposes TRBD1, but this gene call is untestable without DNA. Germline V gives CDR1 SGHRS, CDR2 YFSETQ. The CDR3 contains 16 residues. The chain's CDR3 is CASRKGQGAIDEKLFF.

The chain couples TRBV28 to TRBJ2-1; the D call of TRBD2 rests on TCRdb alone, since no DNA is present to check it. Germline CDR1 and CDR2: MDHEN and SYDVKM. This CDR3 is 14 amino acids long. The CDR3 reads CASWGRLDGREQFF.

The chain joins TRBV2 to TRBJ2-7. The germline V gene encodes CDR1 SNHLY and CDR2 FYNNEI. There are 11 residues in the CDR3. CDR3 sequence: CASSANYEQYF.

The rearrangement uses TRBV24-1 and TRBJ2-3; TCRdb reports TRBD2, a call that lacks DNA to check it against. Germline V CDR1 and CDR2: KGHDR, SFDVKD. CDR3 length: 15 amino acids. The CDR3 reads CATTSGEGYTDTQYF.

This chain connects TRBV12-3 or TRBV12-4 to TRBJ2-1. The CDR3 is 13 amino acids. CDR3 in amino acids: CASSFAAGNEQFF.

This chain uses TRBV4-3 with TRBJ2-7; checking the TCRdb D call of TRBD1 is not possible without DNA. This CDR3 has 16 residues. Germline V lookup: CDR1 LGHNA, CDR2 YSLEER. CDR3 region: CASSQARGQGGYEQYF.

The chain employs TRBV24-1 and TRBJ2-3; TCRdb names TRBD2, which stays unverified in the absence of DNA. Looked up from germline, CDR1 is KGHDR and CDR2 is SFDVKD. The CDR3 covers 16 residues. CDR3 in amino acids: CATSDLTSGSTDTQYF.

The chain links TRBV13 to TRBJ2-5; absent DNA, TCRdb's TRBD1 call cannot be checked. The germline gives CDR1 PRHDT, CDR2 FYEKMQ (reference sequence). The CDR3 extends over 15 amino acids. The CDR3 loop is CASSLRQAGGETQYF.

The chain is built from TRBV12-3 or TRBV12-4 and TRBJ2-5; the D call of TRBD1 rests on TCRdb alone, since no DNA is present to check it. The length of the CDR3 is 14 residues. CDR3 protein: CASSTRGRQETQYF.

The chain links TRBV19 to TRBJ2-2; TCRdb lists TRBD1, though no DNA is available to test this call. Germline loops: CDR1 LNHDA, CDR2 SQIVND (reference sequence). The CDR3 contains 16 residues. The chain's CDR3 is CASKQAGQGRTGELFF.

The V and J genes are TRBV6-1 and TRBJ2-1; checking the TCRdb D call of TRBD2 is not possible without DNA. CDR3 length: 16 amino acids. The germline V gene encodes CDR1 MNHNS and CDR2 SASEGT. This CDR3 reads CASRAGLAGTYNEQFF.